The 25 T cell receptor beta chains listed next were all sequenced from one sample in a study of T cell repertoires in ileal Crohn's disease (dated by TCRdb to about 2019). Preparation of the library involved the immunoSEQ multiplex PCR assay. Held by TCRdb, this immuneACCESS table contains in-frame sequences only and omits some clones. Under half of the omission traces to an unresolved V gene where checked; the cause of the rest is unknown. Within this sample are 13,000 or so clones, with 70% to 80% of them counted one time only. The ten largest clones add up to around 13% of the sample. The intended sense of this specimen's time point label: inflamed ileum from the surgical specimen. The material sequenced was ileal tissue. The receptor source for this set is an adult with Crohn's disease.

This clone is medium-sized by share. CDR3 nucleotides: TGTGCCAGCAGCTCGCCGACTCGCGGGGCCTCCTACGAGCAGTACTTC. This gives the protein CASSSPTRGASYEQYF. V and J are TRBV11-2 and TRBJ2-7; D is possibly TRBD2 (6 bases). Trimming left V 4 bases short and J 0 bases short, with 16 bases between. This CDR3 is 16 amino acids long. Germline lookup yields CDR1 SGHAT and CDR2 FQNNGV. Filled out from reference TRBV11-2 and TRBJ2-7, the complete variable domain reads EAGVAQSPRYKIIEKRQSVAFWCNPISGHATLYWYQQILGQGPKLLIQFQNNGVVDDSQLPKDRFSAERLKGVDSTLKIQPAKLEDSAVYLCASSSPTRGASYEQYFGPGTRLTVT.

The chain combines TRBV19 with TRBJ1-2; D is undetermined. Deletions cut 2 bases from V and 3 bases from J, with 4 bases between. Germline-derived CDR1 and CDR2 are LNHDA and SQIVND (reference sequence). This CDR3 has 12 amino acids. For the CDR3, the DNA is TGTGCCAGTAGTATAACAGACTATGGCTACACCTTC. Translated: CASSITDYGYTF.

The chain recombines TRBV6-1 with TRBJ1-2; D possibly corresponds to TRBD1 (5 bases). The CDR3 is made up of 16 amino acids. With 2 bases removed from V and 4 bases from J, the gap between germline ends came to 17 bases. From germline, CDR1 is MNHNS and CDR2 SASEGT. The chain's CDR3 is CASSEISGGGSYGYTF. As DNA, the CDR3 is TGTGCCAGCAGTGAAATTTCAGGTGGGGGGTCCTATGGCTACACCTTC.

V gene TRBV4-1 combines with J gene TRBJ1-5; 7 positions match TRBD1. The CDR3 is made up of 16 amino acids. CDR1 is MGHRA and CDR2 is YSYEKL in the germline V gene. V lost 2 bases, J lost 3 bases, and 7 bases stayed unmatched. The CDR3 reads CASSQNPTGVNQPQHF. CDR3 nucleotides: TGCGCCAGCAGCCAAAATCCTACAGGGGTCAATCAGCCCCAGCATTTT.

By proportion, this clone is large. This chain uses TRBV5-5 with TRBJ1-1; D unclear. Trimming cost V 0 bases and J 10 bases, with 16 bases left between them. The CDR3 runs to 14 residues. CDR1 and CDR2 from the germline V gene are SGHKS and YYEKEE (reference sequence). The CDR3 DNA follows: TGTGCCAGCAGCTTGGCTGTTGGCAGCACGAGAGCTTTCTTT. Translation: CASSLAVGSTRAFF.

This chain connects TRBV9 to TRBJ2-1; 12 bases match TRBD2. V dropped 0 bases and J dropped 3; count of bases not matched to a gene: 7. The CDR3 runs 18 residues. Germline V gene lookup returns CDR1 SGDLS and CDR2 YYNGEE. The DNA of the CDR3 is TGTGCCAGCAGCGTAGTTCCGACTAGCGGGGGTATCTACAATGAGCAGTTCTTC. It specifies CASSVVPTSGGIYNEQFF.

The rearrangement links TRBV5-5 to TRBJ1-2; TRBD1 might be the D (6 bases). V was shortened by 0 bases and J by 3 bases, with 9 bases between the two germline ends. Germline CDR1 reads SGHKS; CDR2 reads YYEKEE (reference sequence). The CDR3 has 14 amino acids. The CDR3 protein is CASSLVGGYYGYTF. The CDR3 DNA sequence: TGTGCCAGCAGCTTGGTAGGGGGATACTATGGCTACACCTTC.

Within the sample, this clone is medium-sized. This chain links TRBV7-8 with TRBJ2-5; TRBD2 agrees at 8 bases. This CDR3 spans 17 amino acids. Germline-derived CDR1 and CDR2 are SGHVS and FQNEAQ. V shed 1 base, J shed 0 bases, and the junction held 7 bases outside the gene matches. The CDR3 here is CASSLDNSGAYQETQYF. The CDR3 DNA reads TGTGCCAGCAGCTTAGATAATAGCGGGGCCTACCAAGAGACCCAGTACTTC.

The J gene is TRBJ1-6, the V gene TRBV9; D remains ambiguous. Trimming pared 3 bases from V and 7 bases from J, leaving 11 bases between. CDR1 and CDR2 from the germline V gene are SGDLS and YYNGEE. The CDR3 totals 14 residues. CDR3 DNA sequence: TGTGCCAGCAGCGACAGTTCCGGGAATTCACCCCTCCACTTT. Its translation is CASSDSSGNSPLHF.

A few counts support this clone. V gene TRBV5-1 combines with J gene TRBJ1-2, with D perhaps matching TRBD1 (5 bases). The CDR3 loop spans 16 amino acids. CDR1 and CDR2 from the germline V gene are SGHRS and YFSETQ. V shed 4 bases and J shed 7 bases, with 23 bases lying between them. Written as DNA, the CDR3 is TGCGCCAGCAGCCCCTCCGCGAGCAGGGCCGGAGGTGGCTACACCTTC. It yields the protein CASSPSASRAGGGYTF.

The chain joins TRBV19 to TRBJ1-5; D gene unclear. Germline V gene data show CDR1 as LNHDA and CDR2 as SQIVND (reference sequence). Deletions cut 3 bases from V and 1 base from J, with 13 bases between. CDR3 length: 16 amino acids. The CDR3 region is CASSILGRTSNQPQHF. CDR3 DNA sequence: TGTGCCAGTAGTATTTTAGGCAGGACGAGCAATCAGCCCCAGCATTTT.

The chain links TRBV6-6 to TRBJ1-2; D unresolved. Germline values: CDR1 MNHNY, CDR2 SVGAGI (reference sequence). The CDR3 is 12 residues long. Trimming left V 7 bases short and J 8 bases short, with 14 bases between. In DNA, the CDR3 is TGTGCCAGCACCTTGCTGGCAGACGGCTACACCTTC. It specifies CASTLLADGYTF.

The chain carries TRBV6-6 and TRBJ1-2; D perhaps matches TRBD1 (5 bases). This CDR3 region has 13 residues. The germline CDR1 and CDR2 sequences are MNHNY and SVGAGI (reference sequence). V was shortened by 6 bases and J by 5 bases, with 13 bases between the two germline ends. CDR3 sequence reads: CASSQDMPYGYTF. The DNA of the CDR3 is TGTGCCAGCAGCCAGGACATGCCATATGGCTACACCTTC.

CDR3 sequence reads: CASSKGPSTNEKLFF. CDR3 DNA sequence: TGTGCCAGTAGTAAGGGACCTTCAACTAATGAAAAACTGTTTTTT. The J gene is TRBJ1-4, the V gene TRBV19; D is perhaps TRBD1 (5 bases). Germline CDR1 and CDR2: LNHDA and SQIVND (reference sequence). The length of the CDR3 is 15 residues. Trimming shortened V by 4 bases and J by 0 bases, and 9 bases separated the two germline ends.

V is TRBV5-1 and J is TRBJ2-2; weak D call: TRBD2 (6 bases). The CDR3 has 16 amino acids. Germline lookup yields CDR1 SGHRS and CDR2 YFSETQ. V was pared by 3 bases and J by 0 bases, with 12 bases between. CDR3 bases: TGCGCCAGCAGCTATAGAGCGGGCTCGAACACCGGGGAGCTGTTTTTT. It translates to CASSYRAGSNTGELFF.

The rearrangement joins TRBV6-6 to TRBJ1-2; the match to TRBD1 covers 9 bases. Per the germline V gene, CDR1 is MNHNY and CDR2 is SVGAGI (reference sequence). V gave up 6 bases and J gave up 2 bases; unmatched junction bases: 7. This CDR3 is 15 amino acids long. The CDR3 region has the DNA TGTGCCAGCAGGGGACAGGGAACCTCAAACTATGGCTACACCTTC. It yields the protein CASRGQGTSNYGYTF.

The V and J genes are TRBV18 and TRBJ2-3; D remains ambiguous. The CDR3 extends over 14 amino acids. Germline lookup yields CDR1 KGHSH and CDR2 LQKENI. Trimming took 6 bases from V and 2 from J, leaving 12 bases between them. This CDR3 is CASSPYALTDTQYF. Here the CDR3 DNA reads TGTGCCAGCTCCCCCTACGCCCTCACAGATACGCAGTATTTT.

The J gene is TRBJ2-7, the V gene TRBV15; D is possibly TRBD1 (6 bases). The V end lost 4 bases, the J end lost 5 bases, and 18 bases lay between the germline ends. Germline-derived CDR1 and CDR2 are LNHNV and YYDKDF (reference sequence). This CDR3 spans 15 amino acids. The CDR3 DNA is TGTGCCACCAGCACCTCGGGACAACACGGCCACGAGCAGTACTTC. This gives the protein CATSTSGQHGHEQYF.

The chain is built from TRBV5-1 and TRBJ1-2; D gene unclear. The CDR3 contains 13 residues. The germline gives CDR1 SGHRS, CDR2 YFSETQ. V was shortened by 0 bases and J by 1 base, with 4 bases between the two germline ends. Written as DNA, the CDR3 is TGCGCCAGCAGCTTGGTTAGTAACTATGGCTACACCTTC. Protein: CASSLVSNYGYTF.

Only a few counts were recorded for this clone. The chain uses TRBV19 and TRBJ1-4; D unclear. Trimming pared 6 bases from V and 8 bases from J, leaving 13 bases between. This CDR3 contains 13 residues. CDR1 LNHDA and CDR2 SQIVND come from the germline V gene (reference sequence). The CDR3 here is CASRLPGGEKLFF. In nucleotides, the CDR3 is TGTGCCAGTAGGCTACCAGGAGGAGAAAAACTGTTTTTT.

V gene TRBV18 combines with J gene TRBJ1-1, with D possibly matching TRBD1 (6 bases). CDR3 length equals 16 residues. CDR1 and CDR2 (germline): KGHSH, LQKENI. V lost 4 bases and J lost 0, with 15 bases in between. The CDR3 protein is CASSLQGQAMNTEAFF. CDR3 DNA: TGTGCCAGCTCACTACAGGGACAAGCGATGAACACTGAAGCTTTCTTT.

The rearrangement joins TRBV6-4 to TRBJ2-3, with a tentative D call TRBD1 (5 bases). V lost 5 bases, J lost 11 bases, and 17 bases lay in between. The CDR3 loop spans 13 amino acids. In germline, CDR1 is MRHNA, CDR2 SNTAGT. The CDR3 region has the DNA TGTGCCAGCAGTCCTGATGGTGCAGGGCAGCAGTATTTT. Amino acids: CASSPDGAGQQYF.

The V and J genes are TRBV2 and TRBJ2-1, with 8 bases matching TRBD1. J was trimmed by 1 base and V by 9 bases; bases with no gene match: 5. The germline gives CDR1 SNHLY, CDR2 FYNNEI. This CDR3 region has 14 residues. CDR3 residues: CASLDRVSYNEQFF. As DNA, the CDR3 is TGTGCCAGTTTGGACAGGGTTTCCTACAATGAGCAGTTCTTC.

The gene calls are TRBV5-1 and TRBJ1-5; no clear D. Germline CDR1 reads SGHRS; CDR2 reads YFSETQ. The V end lost 0 bases, the J end lost 2 bases, and 9 bases lay between the germline ends. CDR3 length: 15 residues. The CDR3 bases are TGCGCCAGCAGCTTGGATGGGTTCGGCAATCAGCCCCAGCATTTT. This translates into CASSLDGFGNQPQHF.

The V call is TRBV4-2, the J call TRBJ2-5; 14 positions match TRBD2. The CDR3 length is 19 residues. Germline CDR1 is LGHNA and CDR2 is YNFKEQ. The V and J ends lost 3 bases and 2 bases, in that order; junction bases with no gene match: 11. In DNA form, the CDR3 reads TGTGCCAGCAGCCAGAGGGGAGGGACTAGCGGGGGAGTACAAGAGACCCAGTACTTC. Protein product: CASSQRGGTSGGVQETQYF.